This T cell receptor beta chain was recovered during a study of glioma-infiltrating T cells after dendritic cell vaccination. The overall study: The vaccine used monocyte-derived dendritic cells pulsed overnight with autologous tumor lysate.

TCRB CDR3 was amplified from 2 ug genomic DNA or less. TCRdb's copy holds only in-frame clones and misses some; the assay was immunoSEQ multiplex PCR. Of more than 85,000 clones in the sample, approximately 81% were seen once. Germline V lookup: CDR1 MNHNS, CDR2 SASEGT. V was pared by 4 bases and J by 1 base, with 11 bases between. The CDR3 has 14 residues. Concerning this clone itself: Other DNA sequences in the sample encode the same CDR3.

This TCR was sampled from a human donor with glioblastoma. The chain employs TRBV6-1 and TRBJ2-7, with D possibly being TRBD2 (6 bases). This specimen consisted of blood, obtained before dendritic cell vaccination. The chain's CDR3 is CASSGRGSSYEQYF. For the CDR3, the DNA is TGTGCCAGCAGTGGCCGGGGGTCTTCCTACGAGCAGTACTTC.